The 9 T cell receptor beta chains below come from one sample, sequenced in a study of shared T cell receptors in the human thymus. Data came from immunoSEQ multiplex PCR; TCRdb stores just in-frame clones and leaves some out. The profile shows a few hundred thousand clones, 95% of them singletons. Sequencing was performed on thymocytes. The receptors come from a human donor.

This rearrangement joins TRBV5-6 to TRBJ2-1; D is unresolved. V lost 4 bases and J lost 3, with 8 bases in between. There are 13 residues in the CDR3. Germline V gene lookup returns CDR1 SGHDT and CDR2 YYEEEE. CDR3 region: CASSIRSYNEQFF. CDR3 DNA: TGTGCCAGCAGCATCCGGAGCTACAATGAGCAGTTCTTC. The variable domain in full, with the rest retrieved from reference TRBV5-6 and TRBJ2-1, is DAGVTQSPTHLIKTRGQQVTLRCSPKSGHDTVSWYQQALGQGPQFIFQYYEEEERQRGNFPDRFSGHQFPNYSSELNVNALLLGDSALYLCASSIRSYNEQFFGPGTRLTVL.

This clone was seen once. CDR3 protein: CASSLGGKGPQHF. CDR3 nucleotides: TGTGCCAGCAGTTTGGGCGGGAAGGGGCCCCAGCATTTT. The V gene is TRBV28, the J gene TRBJ1-5, with D uncertain. V dropped 3 bases and J dropped 9 bases, with 12 bases sitting between them. Germline V gene sequence: CDR1 MDHEN, CDR2 SYDVKM. The CDR3 runs 13 residues.

The V gene is TRBV19, the J gene TRBJ2-4, with TRBD2 as a possible D gene (5 bases). V was cut by 7 bases and J by 4 bases, with 20 bases left in between. This CDR3 comprises 16 residues. Germline loops: CDR1 LNHDA, CDR2 SQIVND (reference sequence). The CDR3 reads CASTPRARNFKNIQYF. CDR3 DNA sequence: TGTGCCAGTACCCCGAGGGCGCGAAACTTTAAAAACATTCAGTACTTC.

The chain has TRBV19 and TRBJ1-4; 7 positions match TRBD1. This CDR3 has 15 amino acids. Germline assignment: CDR1 LNHDA and CDR2 SQIVND (reference sequence). V lost 3 bases and J lost 8; bases outside the gene matches: 9. The CDR3 DNA reads TGTGCCAGTAGTATCCTCAGACAGGGAGGGGAAAAACTGTTTTTT. Translated: CASSILRQGGEKLFF.

The chain employs TRBV10-3 and TRBJ2-3, with D possibly being TRBD1 or TRBD2 (5 bases each). From germline, CDR1 is ENHRY and CDR2 SYGVKD. This CDR3 contains 19 residues. V lost 3 bases to trimming and J lost 1 base, with 23 bases between them. CDR3 sequence reads: CAISEQGAPDSRGTDTQYF. CDR3 nucleotides: TGTGCCATCAGTGAACAAGGGGCCCCGGACTCCCGGGGCACAGATACGCAGTATTTT.

The chain uses TRBV6-6 and TRBJ1-2; D may be TRBD1 (5 bases). The CDR3 is made up of 13 amino acids. V was trimmed by 6 bases and J by 3 bases, leaving 11 bases between them. CDR1 is MNHNY and CDR2 is SVGAGI in the germline V gene (reference sequence). The CDR3 protein is CASSPDRDYGYTF. In DNA, the CDR3 is TGTGCCAGCAGCCCAGACAGAGACTATGGCTACACCTTC.

The V call is TRBV5-6, the J call TRBJ1-4; D is unclear. Germline V gene lookup returns CDR1 SGHDT and CDR2 YYEEEE. The V gene lost 4 bases and the J gene lost 7 bases, with 20 bases spanning the gap. CDR3 length: 16 residues. CDR3 coding DNA: TGTGCCAGCAGCCCCCGGATAAGCGGCGAGGGTGAAAAACTGTTTTTT. It codes for CASSPRISGEGEKLFF.

V is TRBV25-1 and J is TRBJ1-1, with D perhaps matching TRBD1 (5 bases). The V end was cut by 2 bases, the J end by 4 bases, with 5 bases between. The length of the CDR3 is 12 residues. Germline V CDR1 and CDR2: MGHDK, SYGVNS. The CDR3 protein is CASSEGGTEAFF. CDR3 in DNA: TGTGCCAGCAGTGAAGGGGGCACTGAAGCTTTCTTT.

The chain carries TRBV2 and TRBJ1-1; D unclear. Trimming pared 6 bases from V and 0 bases from J, leaving 17 bases between. The CDR3 length is 16 residues. Germline CDR1 and CDR2: SNHLY and FYNNEI. CDR3 sequence (DNA): TGTGCCAGCAGCAAAGGACCTTCCCTAATGAACACTGAAGCTTTCTTT. Its translation: CASSKGPSLMNTEAFF.